This is a list of T cell receptor beta chains from one sample in a study of blood T cells in healthy people across ages. TCRdb re-called the 5' RACE reads with MiXCR, one entry per CDR3 protein. Of 1.5 million to 2 million distinct CDR3 sequences detected, over 25% appear once; the ten largest clones hold around 7.7%. Input material: blood. The receptors originated from a young woman in good health. Both conserved end residues are part of each CDR3. A D gene is named only where the DNA matches it firmly. Clone size is given for some rows only: seen once, a few or many times, or a class if the clone is expanded.

D gene: -; V gene: TRBV20-1; clone size: -; J gene: TRBJ2-4; CDR3 DNA: TGCAGTGCTAGAGTAGTCGTAAAAAACATTCAGTACTTC; CDR3 protein: CSARVVVKNIQYF
D gene: -; V gene: TRBV2; clone size: -; J gene: TRBJ2-2; CDR3 DNA: TGTGCCAGCAGAGGACGACAGTCCACCGAGGAGCTGTTTTTT; CDR3 protein: CASRGRQSTEELFF
D gene: -; V gene: TRBV6-5; clone size: few; J gene: TRBJ1-1; CDR3 DNA: TGTGCCAGCAGTTACTCTCGCGGGGAAGCTTTCTTT; CDR3 protein: CASSYSRGEAFF
D gene: -; V gene: TRBV20-1; clone size: -; J gene: TRBJ1-2; CDR3 DNA: TGCAGTGCTATCTTTACCGGGGGACGGAATGGCTACACCTTC; CDR3 protein: CSAIFTGGRNGYTF
D gene: TRBD1; V gene: TRBV12-3/TRBV12-4; clone size: many; J gene: TRBJ2-4; CDR3 DNA: TGTGCCAGCAGTTCTGCCGGGACAGGGAGAAACATTCAGTACTTC; CDR3 protein: CASSSAGTGRNIQYF
D gene: TRBD1; V gene: TRBV9; clone size: few; J gene: TRBJ1-1; CDR3 DNA: TGTGCCAGCAGCGTAGCGGGACAGAGTGAAGCTTTCTTT; CDR3 protein: CASSVAGQSEAFF
D gene: TRBD2; V gene: TRBV6-2/TRBV6-3; clone size: -; J gene: TRBJ2-1; CDR3 DNA: TGTGCCAGCAGTTTGGGACTAGCGTCGCCTGCTTCCTACAATGGGCAGTTCTTC; CDR3 protein: CASSLGLASPASYNGQFF
D gene: -; V gene: TRBV6-5; clone size: few; J gene: TRBJ1-3; CDR3 DNA: TGTGCCAGCAGTTACAGGTCCTCTGGAAACACCATATATTTT; CDR3 protein: CASSYRSSGNTIYF
D gene: TRBD2; V gene: TRBV20-1; clone size: many; J gene: TRBJ2-5; CDR3 DNA: TGCAGTGCTAGTCCCCAGGGACTAGCTGAAGAGACCCAGTACTTC; CDR3 protein: CSASPQGLAEETQYF
D gene: -; V gene: TRBV4-3; clone size: -; J gene: TRBJ2-1; CDR3 DNA: TGCGCCAGCAGCCAAGAAAAAACCCTTCAGAATGAGCAGTTCTTC; CDR3 protein: CASSQEKTLQNEQFF
D gene: -; V gene: TRBV10-1; clone size: many; J gene: TRBJ2-4; CDR3 DNA: TGCGCCAGCAGTGAGACCCGAAAAAACATTCAGTACTTC; CDR3 protein: CASSETRKNIQYF
D gene: -; V gene: TRBV5-1; clone size: -; J gene: TRBJ2-2; CDR3 DNA: TGCGCCAGCAGCGTTGGACCGGGTATAGCCGGGGAGCTGTTTTTT; CDR3 protein: CASSVGPGIAGELFF
D gene: -; V gene: TRBV7-8; clone size: -; J gene: TRBJ1-2; CDR3 DNA: TGTGCCAGCAGCTTTGGGACTGTGAACTATGGCTACACCTTC; CDR3 protein: CASSFGTVNYGYTF
D gene: -; V gene: TRBV20-1; clone size: few; J gene: TRBJ2-7; CDR3 DNA: TGCAGTGCAGACTCAGCTGAAACGACAGCCTACGAGCAGTACTTC; CDR3 protein: CSADSAETTAYEQYF
D gene: TRBD1; V gene: TRBV20-1; clone size: -; J gene: TRBJ2-7; CDR3 DNA: TGCAGTACTAGGATGCCGGGACAGGGCTACGAGCAGTACTTC; CDR3 protein: CSTRMPGQGYEQYF
D gene: TRBD1; V gene: TRBV2; clone size: -; J gene: TRBJ2-1; CDR3 DNA: TGTGCCAGCAGTGAGCGGACAGGGAAGTTCTTC; CDR3 protein: CASSERTGKFF
D gene: -; V gene: TRBV5-1; clone size: -; J gene: TRBJ2-1; CDR3 DNA: TGCGCCAGCGGCCCCTCCTTGGTGGGTTATAATGAGCAGTTCTTC; CDR3 protein: CASGPSLVGYNEQFF
D gene: -; V gene: TRBV11-2; clone size: few; J gene: TRBJ2-1; CDR3 DNA: TGTGCCAGCAGCTTGCCCTCAAGGCCCCGGGGAGGTCGTCGGGATGGGCAGTTCTTC; CDR3 protein: CASSLPSRPRGGRRDGQFF
D gene: TRBD2; V gene: TRBV4-3; clone size: -; J gene: TRBJ2-2; CDR3 DNA: TGCGCCAGCAGCCAAGAGACTAGCGGTTACTATCGCGGGGAGCTGTTTTTT; CDR3 protein: CASSQETSGYYRGELFF
D gene: -; V gene: TRBV30; clone size: -; J gene: TRBJ2-1; CDR3 DNA: TGTGCCTGGAGTGTGTCCCCAGAGCAGTTCTTC; CDR3 protein: CAWSVSPEQFF
D gene: -; V gene: TRBV12-3/TRBV12-4; clone size: -; J gene: TRBJ2-3; CDR3 DNA: TGTGCCAGCACCCTAAGCCAGATCGCAGATACGCAGTATTTT; CDR3 protein: CASTLSQIADTQYF
D gene: -; V gene: TRBV6-2/TRBV6-3; clone size: -; J gene: TRBJ1-3; CDR3 DNA: TGTGCCAGCAGTTACGGCGGCTTCTCTGGAAACACCATATATTTT; CDR3 protein: CASSYGGFSGNTIYF
D gene: -; V gene: TRBV6-1; clone size: -; J gene: TRBJ1-5; CDR3 DNA: TGTGCCAGCCAGGGGACGGTAAATCAGCCCCAGCATTTT; CDR3 protein: CASQGTVNQPQHF
D gene: TRBD1; V gene: TRBV29-1; clone size: once; J gene: TRBJ1-6; CDR3 DNA: TGCAGCGATACGACAGGGAATTCACCCCTCCACTTT; CDR3 protein: CSDTTGNSPLHF
D gene: -; V gene: TRBV12-3/TRBV12-4; clone size: few; J gene: TRBJ2-1; CDR3 DNA: TGTGCCAGCAAAGGGGGTGAGCAGTTCTTC; CDR3 protein: CASKGGEQFF
D gene: TRBD2; V gene: TRBV2; clone size: -; J gene: TRBJ2-7; CDR3 DNA: TGTGCCAGCAGTGACGCCAGCGGGGGCTACGAGCAGTACTTC; CDR3 protein: CASSDASGGYEQYF
D gene: TRBD1; V gene: TRBV28; clone size: -; J gene: TRBJ1-1; CDR3 DNA: TGTGCCAGCAGACCACTCACGACAGGGGGCGCAACTGAAGCTTTCTTT; CDR3 protein: CASRPLTTGGATEAFF
D gene: TRBD2; V gene: TRBV4-1; clone size: -; J gene: TRBJ2-3; CDR3 DNA: TGCGCCAGCAGCGATGGGACTAGCGGGGGCACAGATACGCAGTATTTT; CDR3 protein: CASSDGTSGGTDTQYF
D gene: TRBD2; V gene: TRBV3-1; clone size: -; J gene: TRBJ2-1; CDR3 DNA: TGTGCCAGCAGCCAAGGTCGGGGGGTTAGCAATGAGCAGTTCTTC; CDR3 protein: CASSQGRGVSNEQFF
D gene: -; V gene: TRBV7-2; clone size: few; J gene: TRBJ2-1; CDR3 DNA: TGTGCCAGCAGCTACGGCGGGGAGGCGGTTGAGCAGTTCTTC; CDR3 protein: CASSYGGEAVEQFF
D gene: TRBD2; V gene: TRBV11-2; clone size: -; J gene: TRBJ2-2; CDR3 DNA: TGTGCCAGCAGTTTAACCACTAGCGGGAGGGCCTACACCGGGGAGCTGTTTTTT; CDR3 protein: CASSLTTSGRAYTGELFF
D gene: -; V gene: TRBV15; clone size: -; J gene: TRBJ2-5; CDR3 DNA: TGTGCCACCAGCAGAGATCGGGTCCAGGAGGTGGGGGAGACCCAGTACTTC; CDR3 protein: CATSRDRVQEVGETQYF
D gene: -; V gene: TRBV7-2; clone size: -; J gene: TRBJ1-5; CDR3 DNA: TGTGCCAGCAGCTTAGTGGAGGGGTCGGGTCAGCCCCAGCATTTT; CDR3 protein: CASSLVEGSGQPQHF
D gene: TRBD1; V gene: TRBV3-1; clone size: few; J gene: TRBJ1-5; CDR3 DNA: TGTGCCAGCAGCCAGCAGGGGGGTCAGCCCCAGCATTTT; CDR3 protein: CASSQQGGQPQHF
D gene: -; V gene: TRBV20-1; clone size: -; J gene: TRBJ2-7; CDR3 DNA: TGCAGTGCTAGAGTACCAGGGCAAAACGAGCAGTACTTC; CDR3 protein: CSARVPGQNEQYF
D gene: TRBD1; V gene: TRBV12-3/TRBV12-4; clone size: -; J gene: TRBJ1-1; CDR3 DNA: TGTGCCAGTAGTTCGGGACAGCGGGACACTGAAGCTTTCTTT; CDR3 protein: CASSSGQRDTEAFF
D gene: -; V gene: TRBV6-6; clone size: -; J gene: TRBJ2-3; CDR3 DNA: TGTGCCAGCAGTTACACTCGCCCGGGGACAGATACGCAGTATTTT; CDR3 protein: CASSYTRPGTDTQYF
D gene: TRBD1; V gene: TRBV6-5; clone size: many; J gene: TRBJ2-7; CDR3 DNA: TGTGCCAGCAGTTGGGGGGACAGGCTCACCTACGAGCAGTACTTC; CDR3 protein: CASSWGDRLTYEQYF